The sequence of this TCR beta chain was determined in a study of blood T cell repertoires in COVID-19. Across the whole study: Donors in the United States, Italy and Spain gave samples during acute or convalescent COVID-19. T cells, B-cell-depleted T cells, or PBMCs supplied cDNA or gDNA.

V lost 5 bases, J lost 6 bases, and 16 bases lay in between. The CDR3 is 14 amino acids. Germline V CDR1 and CDR2: LNHDA, SQIVND (reference sequence). This clone has only a few counts. Source study methods: Quantification of nucleated cells was approximated via reference gene primer amplification. TCRdb keeps only in-frame clones here, not all; method: immunoSEQ multiplex PCR. Clone size and V and J calls were adopted from that table, with D and trimming inferred from the DNA. The data contain 200,000 to 250,000 clones, 80% to 90% of them singletons. Input material: peripheral blood. The chain links TRBV19 to TRBJ1-1; D is ambiguous. This sequence was found in a man in his fifties who had recovered from COVID-19. The DNA of the CDR3 is TGTGCCAGTAGTCGCGAGGAAGTTAGTGCTGAAGCTTTCTTT. Translated: CASSREEVSAEAFF.